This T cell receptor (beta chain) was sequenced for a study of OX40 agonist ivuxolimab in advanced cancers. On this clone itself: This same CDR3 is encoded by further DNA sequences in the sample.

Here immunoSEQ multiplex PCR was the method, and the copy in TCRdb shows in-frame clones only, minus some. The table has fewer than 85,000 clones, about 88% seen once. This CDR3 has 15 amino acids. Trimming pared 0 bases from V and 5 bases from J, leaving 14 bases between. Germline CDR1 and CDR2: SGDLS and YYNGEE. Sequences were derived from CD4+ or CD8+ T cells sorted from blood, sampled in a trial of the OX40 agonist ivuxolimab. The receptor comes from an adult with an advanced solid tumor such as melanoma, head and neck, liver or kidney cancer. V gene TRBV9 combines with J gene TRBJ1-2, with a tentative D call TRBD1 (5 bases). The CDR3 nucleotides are TGTGCCAGCAGCGTAGGGCAGGGATTCTCATATGGCTACACCTTC. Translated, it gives CASSVGQGFSYGYTF.